This record looks at one T cell receptor beta chain sequence and its context. The sample comes from a study of cytomegalovirus exposure and HLA in healthy donors. Germline V lookup: CDR1 SGHDT, CDR2 YYEEEE. The CDR3 is made up of 15 amino acids. V was clipped by 3 bases and J by 6 bases; unmatched bases: 4. PCR involved 60 Vbeta and 13 Jbeta primers. Measured with immunoSEQ multiplex PCR; TCRdb has only the in-frame clones, and not every one. This table holds under 200,000 clones, 60% to 80% found once. This rearrangement joins TRBV5-6 to TRBJ2-2; the match to TRBD1 covers 11 bases. Sequencing was done on a sample of PBMCs. The receptor was derived from a man in his fifties or sixties in good health and CMV-seronegative. CDR3 in DNA: TGTGCCAGCAGCTCGGACAGGGGGCTTTCCGGGGAGCTGTTTTTT. Amino acid sequence: CASSSDRGLSGELFF.